Described below is a single T cell receptor beta chain sequence and its context. Its cognate antigen is unknown. Here immunoSEQ multiplex PCR was the method, and the copy in TCRdb shows in-frame clones only, minus some. The sample lists about 49,000 clones; more than 75% were seen once. The data originate from a study of radiotherapy plus CTLA-4 blockade in lung cancer. Study-level findings and limits: Blood TCR clones of tumor origin expanded after radiotherapy plus ipilimumab.

The CDR3 contains 15 residues. V lost 6 bases and J 2 bases, leaving 11 bases between the germline ends. CDR1 SNHLY and CDR2 FYNNEI come from the germline V gene. The sample was peripheral blood, taken from a patient treated with radiotherapy plus ipilimumab. The sequence was obtained from a human donor with non-small cell lung cancer whose response to radiotherapy plus ipilimumab could not be evaluated. V and J are TRBV2 and TRBJ2-6; TRBD1 is a possible D gene (6 bases). The CDR3 is CASSGTSPGANVLTF. Here the CDR3 DNA reads TGTGCCAGCAGCGGGACATCACCTGGGGCCAACGTCCTGACTTTC. The complete variable domain, with remaining parts taken from reference TRBV2 and TRBJ2-6, reads EPEVTQTPSHQVTQMGQEVILRCVPISNHLYFYWYRQILGQKVEFLVSFYNNEISEKSEIFDDQFSVERPDGSNFTLKIRSTKLEDSAMYFCASSGTSPGANVLTFGAGSRLTVL.